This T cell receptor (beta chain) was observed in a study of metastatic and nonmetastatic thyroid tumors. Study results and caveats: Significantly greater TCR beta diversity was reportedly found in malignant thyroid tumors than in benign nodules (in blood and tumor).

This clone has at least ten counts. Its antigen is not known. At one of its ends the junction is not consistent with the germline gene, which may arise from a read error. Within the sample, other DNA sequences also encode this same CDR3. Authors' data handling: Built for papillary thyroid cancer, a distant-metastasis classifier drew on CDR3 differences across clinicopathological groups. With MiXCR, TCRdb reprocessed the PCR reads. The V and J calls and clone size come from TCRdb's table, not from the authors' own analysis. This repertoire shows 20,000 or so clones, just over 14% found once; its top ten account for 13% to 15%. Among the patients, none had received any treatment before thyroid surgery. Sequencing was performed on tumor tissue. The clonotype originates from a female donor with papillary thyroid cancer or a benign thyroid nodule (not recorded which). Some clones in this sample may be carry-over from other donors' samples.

The CDR3 region is CASSELTNRYEQYF. For the CDR3, the DNA is TGTGCTAGCAGTGAATTGACTAATCGCTACGAGCAGTACTTC. The chain employs TRBV6-1 and TRBJ2-7; D possibly corresponds to TRBD2 (5 bases). Looked up from germline, CDR1 is MNHNS and CDR2 is SASEGT. This CDR3 has 14 amino acids.